This TCR beta chain is from a study of T cells in Graves' hyperthyroidism and ophthalmopathy. RNA transcripts provided the source from which TCR beta CDR3 regions were amplified. Primed by the HTBI set, a first-round RT-PCR was run on the TCR CDR3. One entry per CDR3 protein results from TCRdb running MiXCR on the multiplex PCR reads. The data show almost 600,000 distinct CDR3 sequences, roughly 46% seen once. Trimming took off 8 bases at V and 5 bases at J, with 15 bases between the two ends. CDR1 and CDR2 from the germline V gene are MNHNS and SASEGT. CDR3 length equals 14 residues. What was sequenced was peripheral blood or thyroid tissue (not recorded which). This sequence originates from a woman younger than 30 with Graves' hyperthyroidism. The gene calls are TRBV6-1 and TRBJ1-4, with a weak D call TRBD1 (6 bases). The CDR3 nucleotides read TGTGCCAGCTTATTGGGGGCGGCGAATGAAAAACTGTTTTTT. It encodes CASLLGAANEKLFF.